This record looks at one T cell receptor (beta chain) sequence and its context. What it binds is unknown. The data stem from a study of T cell responses to AZD1222 COVID-19 vaccine. Study-wide results and caveats: Spike-specific TCR breadth and depth were elevated following two AZD1222 doses. Nearly half of the spike-specific TCRs reportedly recognize variant regions that carry no mutations.

The V end lost 1 base, the J end lost 9 bases, and 18 bases lay between the germline ends. The length of the CDR3 is 15 residues. The germline V gene has CDR1 LGHDT and CDR2 YNNKEL (reference sequence). This table comes from immunoSEQ multiplex PCR, and its TCRdb copy is limited to in-frame clones, with some not included. The sample lists more than 100,000 clones, over 90% occurring once. The sequence was collected from an adult in good health. Sequencing was performed on peripheral blood, taken on day 0 of AZD1222 vaccination. The chain couples TRBV3-1 (or the pseudogene TRBV3-2) to TRBJ1-1; the D is unclear. The CDR3 DNA reads as TGTGCCAGCAGCCAAGCCCTTGGGGTGCAGGCGCAAGCTTTCTTT. Translating it yields CASSQALGVQAQAFF.